The clone carrying this T cell receptor (beta chain) was seen just once. Its specificity is unknown. PCR employed 60 Vbeta and 13 Jbeta primers. Only in-frame clones appear in the TCRdb table, and some are missing; sequencing was by immunoSEQ multiplex PCR. In the table there are around 90,000 clones, approximately 83% of which are singletons. This sample is drawn from a study of cytomegalovirus exposure and HLA in healthy donors. Study conclusions and caveats: It emerged from a later analysis that several of the most significant clusters appeared to be linked to common viral pathogens. An analysis done earlier found most TCR beta V segments productive about 87% or about 30% of the time. Trimming of TCR beta V- and J-genes showed a link, identified in a later analysis, to a missense DCLRE1C variant. Equally common other TCR beta chains were less clonally expanded than HLA-associated ones, a later analysis found.

This CDR3 has 16 amino acids. From germline, CDR1 is SGDLS and CDR2 YYNGEE. The germline V and J ends were trimmed by 0 bases and 2 bases, with 14 bases remaining between them. The sample comprised PBMCs. The chain employs TRBV9 and TRBJ1-1; D might be TRBD1 (5 bases). The clonotype originates from a man aged 50 to 60 in good health and CMV-seronegative. DNA for the CDR3: TGTGCCAGCAGCGTAGGGTCCAGGGCGAGTAACACTGAAGCTTTCTTT. Translated: CASSVGSRASNTEAFF. The full variable domain, completed using reference TRBV9 and TRBJ1-1, is DSGVTQTPKHLITATGQRVTLRCSPRSGDLSVYWYQQSLDQGLQFLIQYYNGEERAKGNILERFSAQQFPDLHSELNLSSLELGDSALYFCASSVGSRASNTEAFFGQGTRLTVV.